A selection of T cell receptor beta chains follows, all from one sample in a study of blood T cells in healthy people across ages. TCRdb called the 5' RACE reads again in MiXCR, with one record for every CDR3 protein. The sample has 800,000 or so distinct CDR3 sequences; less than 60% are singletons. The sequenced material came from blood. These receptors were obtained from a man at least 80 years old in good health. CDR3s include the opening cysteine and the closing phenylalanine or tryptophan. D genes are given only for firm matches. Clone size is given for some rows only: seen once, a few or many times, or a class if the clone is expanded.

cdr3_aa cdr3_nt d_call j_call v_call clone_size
CSASRDPSNEQFF TGCAGTGCTTCGCGCGACCCCTCGAATGAGCAGTTCTTC NA TRBJ2-1 TRBV20-1 few
CASRREAPAYEQYF TGTGCCAGCAGGAGGGAGGCACCAGCCTACGAGCAGTACTTC NA TRBJ2-7 TRBV2 few
CASSVAVAGVGDTQYF TGTGCCAGCAGCGTAGCGGTAGCGGGAGTTGGAGATACGCAGTATTTT TRBD2 TRBJ2-3 TRBV9 few
CASSPLGSGELNNEQFF TGTGCCAGCAGTCCGCTGGGCAGCGGGGAGCTGAACAATGAGCAGTTCTTC TRBD2 TRBJ2-1 TRBV12-3/TRBV12-4 NA
CAWSRDRYEQYF TGTGCCTGGAGTCGGGACCGATACGAGCAGTACTTC NA TRBJ2-7 TRBV30 NA
CASTDRTGVGGCTF TGTGCCAGCACCGACCGGACAGGGGTCGGTGGCTGCACCTTC TRBD1 TRBJ1-2 TRBV12-3/TRBV12-4 NA
CASSLAVGETFF TGTGCCAGCAGCTTAGCGGTCGGGGAGACTTTCTTT NA TRBJ1-1 TRBV13 NA
CSARTGLETSYEQYF TGCAGTGCTAGAACAGGGTTGGAAACATCCTACGAGCAGTACTTC NA TRBJ2-7 TRBV20-1 many
CSVETGGYEQYF TGCAGCGTTGAAACAGGGGGCTACGAGCAGTACTTC TRBD1 TRBJ2-7 TRBV29-1 many
CACSPSGAILGNEQFF TGTGCCTGCAGCCCAAGTGGGGCTATCCTTGGCAACGAGCAGTTCTTC NA TRBJ2-1 TRBV11-2 NA
CASAGTSRWNEQFF TGTGCCAGCGCCGGGACTAGCAGGTGGAATGAGCAGTTCTTC TRBD2 TRBJ2-1 TRBV25-1 NA
CASSVGIGGQGYYEQFF TGTGCCAGCAGCGTAGGTATAGGGGGACAGGGCTACTATGAGCAGTTCTTC TRBD1 TRBJ2-1 TRBV9 NA
CASSSGGTQSSGEQFF TGTGCCAGCAGCTCTGGCGGGACCCAGTCGTCGGGTGAGCAGTTCTTC NA TRBJ2-1 TRBV7-2 NA
CASSPGGPNNEQFF TGTGCCAGCAGCCCCGGGGGGCCAAACAATGAGCAGTTCTTC NA TRBJ2-1 TRBV4-2 many
CASSQFMGLPFSTDTQYF TGTGCCAGCAGCCAATTCATGGGGCTACCCTTTAGCACAGATACGCAGTATTTT NA TRBJ2-3 TRBV3-1 NA
CASIYGGTYEQYF TGTGCCAGCATTTATGGGGGGACCTACGAGCAGTACTTC NA TRBJ2-7 TRBV6-5 NA
CASSLSPQGAQNTQYF TGTGCCAGCAGTTTATCACCCCAGGGTGCACAAAATACGCAGTATTTT NA TRBJ2-3 TRBV28 NA
CASSQLGTWTSHEQFF TGTGCCAGCAGCCAACTTGGCACCTGGACTAGCCATGAGCAGTTCTTC TRBD2 TRBJ2-1 TRBV3-1 NA
CASSPTPTGGLGETQYF TGTGCCAGCAGTCCCACCCCGACAGGGGGGCTTGGTGAGACCCAGTACTTC TRBD1 TRBJ2-5 TRBV27 few
CASSQRTGTADTQYF TGTGCCAGCAGTCAAAGGACAGGGACGGCAGATACGCAGTATTTT TRBD1 TRBJ2-3 TRBV12-3/TRBV12-4 once
CASSLAGLASTDTQYF TGCGCCAGCAGCTTGGCGGGGTTAGCGAGCACAGATACGCAGTATTTT NA TRBJ2-3 TRBV5-1 NA
CSARGETSGRGGCEQYF TGCAGTGCTAGAGGAGAGACTAGCGGGAGGGGGGGCTGCGAGCAGTACTTC TRBD2 TRBJ2-7 TRBV20-1 few
CASRDTGSYEQYF TGTGCCAGCAGAGACACGGGCTCCTACGAGCAGTACTTC NA TRBJ2-7 TRBV28 NA
CASSPEGTGYSYEQYF TGTGCCAGCAGCCCCGAGGGGACAGGATACTCCTACGAGCAGTACTTC TRBD1 TRBJ2-7 TRBV11-2 few
CASSPYGAAGELFF TGTGCCAGCAGTCCATACGGAGCCGCCGGGGAGCTGTTTTTT NA TRBJ2-2 TRBV12-3/TRBV12-4 NA
CASSDGGALFYGYTF TGTGCCAGCAGTGACGGCGGAGCCCTTTTCTATGGCTACACCTTC NA TRBJ1-2 TRBV6-1 NA
CASSLGGGVSNTGELFF TGTGCCAGCAGCTTAGGAGGCGGTGTCTCGAACACCGGGGAGCTGTTTTTT NA TRBJ2-2 TRBV7-2 few
CASSEATSGRYNEQFF TGTGCCAGCAGTGAGGCAACTAGCGGGCGTTACAATGAGCAGTTCTTC TRBD2 TRBJ2-1 TRBV25-1 NA
CASSPGGAGASNEQFF TGTGCCAGCAGCCCCGGGGGAGCGGGAGCAAGCAATGAGCAGTTCTTC TRBD2 TRBJ2-1 TRBV7-2 NA
CASSSTGTGGYYGYTF TGTGCCAGCAGCTCGACCGGGACAGGGGGCTACTATGGCTACACCTTC TRBD1 TRBJ1-2 TRBV5-5 NA
CASSRDPKETQYF TGCGCCAGCAGCAGGGACCCAAAAGAGACCCAGTACTTC NA TRBJ2-5 TRBV5-1 NA
CASSSDRAGLYGYTF TGTGCCAGCAGCTCCGACAGGGCAGGATTATATGGCTACACCTTC TRBD1 TRBJ1-2 TRBV7-9 few
CASHATSLETQYF TGTGCCAGCCACGCTACCTCACTCGAGACCCAGTACTTC NA TRBJ2-5 TRBV12-3/TRBV12-4 NA
CASSSSLGTGGTDTQYF TGCGCCAGCAGCTCCTCGCTCGGAACAGGCGGCACAGATACGCAGTATTTT NA TRBJ2-3 TRBV5-1 NA
CASSYNEGRLNTEAFF TGTGCCAGCAGTTACAACGAGGGGCGTTTGAACACTGAAGCTTTCTTT NA TRBJ1-1 TRBV6-2/TRBV6-3 NA
CSARGLAGDNEQFF TGCAGTGCCCGGGGACTAGCGGGAGACAATGAGCAGTTCTTC TRBD2 TRBJ2-1 TRBV20-1 few
CASSQGGDRRYEQYF TGTGCCAGCAGCCAAGGTGGGGACAGGAGGTACGAGCAGTACTTC TRBD1 TRBJ2-7 TRBV14 NA
CASSLGTGAKQETQYF TGCGCCAGCAGCTTAGGGACAGGGGCCAAACAAGAGACCCAGTACTTC TRBD1 TRBJ2-5 TRBV5-1 few
CSVYPREGLSVRQFF TGCAGCGTTTATCCGCGGGAGGGCCTGTCGGTTCGGCAGTTCTTC TRBD2 TRBJ2-1 TRBV29-1 NA
CASSLFGTEKNNEQFF TGTGCCAGCAGCTTATTCGGCACCGAGAAGAATAATGAGCAGTTCTTC NA TRBJ2-1 TRBV11-3 NA
CASSQVVGLAGNEQFF TGCGCCAGCAGCCAAGTTGTCGGACTAGCGGGCAATGAGCAGTTCTTC TRBD2 TRBJ2-1 TRBV4-3 NA
CASRNHNEQFF TGTGCCAGCAGGAATCACAATGAGCAGTTCTTC NA TRBJ2-1 TRBV28 NA
CASSPGTLYGYTF TGTGCCAGCAGCCCCGGGACATTATATGGCTACACCTTC NA TRBJ1-2 TRBV12-3/TRBV12-4 few
CASSSWTSGIETQYF TGCGCCAGCAGCTCTTGGACTAGCGGGATTGAGACCCAGTACTTC TRBD2 TRBJ2-5 TRBV5-1 many
CASGQERNLAGYNEQFF TGCGCCAGCGGCCAAGAAAGGAATCTAGCGGGGTACAATGAGCAGTTCTTC TRBD2 TRBJ2-1 TRBV4-1 NA
CASSLVGSIDTQYF TGCGCCAGCAGCCTGGTCGGCTCCATAGATACGCAGTATTTT NA TRBJ2-3 TRBV5-1 NA
CASSLLLVLTGGDSYEQYF TGTGCCAGCAGTTTATTATTGGTGCTCACAGGGGGAGACTCCTACGAGCAGTACTTC TRBD1 TRBJ2-7 TRBV28 NA
CASSSPQWQYF TGTGCCAGCAGTTCCCCGCAGTGGCAGTACTTC NA TRBJ2-4 TRBV28 NA
CASSFPGTGSYEQYF TGTGCCAGCAGTTTCCCCGGGACAGGCTCCTACGAGCAGTACTTC TRBD1 TRBJ2-7 TRBV28 few
CSARHHTSGTYQETQYF TGCAGTGCTAGACACCATACTAGCGGAACGTACCAAGAGACCCAGTACTTC TRBD2 TRBJ2-5 TRBV20-1 NA
CSAGDGYNEQYF TGCAGTGCTGGGGACGGCTACAATGAGCAGTACTTC NA TRBJ2-7 TRBV20-1 NA
CSASWARRGQEKLFF TGCAGTGCTAGTTGGGCGAGGAGGGGACAGGAAAAACTGTTTTTT TRBD1 TRBJ1-4 TRBV20-1 few
CASSNRKTEAFF TGTGCCAGCAGTAACAGGAAAACTGAAGCTTTCTTT NA TRBJ1-1 TRBV28 NA
CSVEDGGDEQYF TGCAGCGTTGAAGACGGGGGCGATGAGCAGTACTTC NA TRBJ2-7 TRBV29-1 NA
CSARDGGTGDEQYF TGCAGTGCTAGAGATGGGGGAACAGGAGACGAGCAGTACTTC NA TRBJ2-7 TRBV20-1 NA